The subject of this entry is one T cell receptor (beta chain). What it recognizes is unknown. Per germline, CDR1 MGHDK and CDR2 SYGVNS. The CDR3 has 14 amino acids. Trimming stripped 2 bases from V and 11 bases from J, with 13 bases between. This entry belongs to a study of a mutant IDH1 vaccine in newly diagnosed glioma. The wider study: Prior therapy was radiotherapy, temozolomide, or both; most received both.

Time point here: baseline, week 1 (first vaccination visit). Indicated treatment: pre-vaccination baseline after standard-of-care therapy. Donor tumors were new WHO grade 3 or 4 IDH1-mutant, ATRX-lost astrocytomas. Findings and caveats of the study: Of all patients, under 95% showed vaccine-induced immune responses. No link was apparently found between pseudoprogression and changes in top peripheral T cell clonotypes.

Produced via immunoSEQ multiplex PCR; TCRdb's table is partial and in-frame only. The sample has 30,000 or so clones, around 80% seen once; the top ten hold approximately 19%. This TCR was recovered from a man aged 25-45 years with glioma. The rearrangement links TRBV25-1 to TRBJ1-6; D is possibly TRBD1 (6 bases). The starting material was PBMCs, obtained from a glioma patient treated with radiotherapy, temozolomide or both. The CDR3 region is CASSEGGASPPLHF. The CDR3, as DNA: TGTGCCAGCAGTGAAGGGGGCGCATCGCCACCCCTCCACTTT.